The present T cell receptor (beta chain) was sequenced within a study of T cell responses to AZD1222 COVID-19 vaccine. Study-wide points: The sample set comprised mostly white British donors with more females, and clonal diversity was possibly underestimated. Targeting of unmutated variant regions was reportedly seen in nearly half of spike-specific TCRs. Rises in breadth and depth of Spike-specific TCRs came after two AZD1222 doses. Repertoire sampling occurred only after the peak T cell response.

The CDR3 is 13 residues long. Germline CDR1 LGHDT, CDR2 YNNKEL (reference sequence). The V gene lost 1 base and the J gene lost 1 base, with 4 bases spanning the gap. This clone was seen a few times. Its matching antigen is unknown. Repertoires were generated with immunoSEQ multiplex PCR, while TCRdb's copy carries only in-frame clones and drops some. Of fewer than 150,000 clones in the sample, roughly nine tenths were seen once. The source of this sequence is an adult who received the AZD1222 COVID-19 vaccine. The sequences come from peripheral blood, collected 28 days after the second AZD1222 dose. The chain has TRBV3-1 (or the pseudogene TRBV3-2) and TRBJ1-1; D gene ambiguous. In DNA form, the CDR3 reads TGTGCCAGCAGCCAAGCAAGGAACACTGAAGCTTTCTTT. Translation: CASSQARNTEAFF.